Sequencing of this T cell receptor (beta chain) was carried out in a study of blood T cell repertoires in COVID-19. This CDR3 contains 19 residues. The V and J ends lost 5 bases and 7 bases respectively, with 27 bases between them. CDR1 and CDR2 (germline): LGHNA, YNFKEQ. The repertoire was sequenced with immunoSEQ multiplex PCR; TCRdb's copy has only in-frame clones and lacks some. The data show 190,000 or so clones, around four fifths seen once. The V gene is TRBV4-2, the J gene TRBJ1-6, with a possible D match to TRBD1 (6 bases). Sequenced sample: peripheral blood. The sequence was collected from an elderly woman with active or convalescent COVID-19. CDR3 sequence reads: CASSSHSGQLAYENSPLHF. The CDR3 coding sequence is TGTGCCAGCAGCTCTCACTCGGGACAACTCGCCTATGAGAATTCACCCCTCCACTTT.